Below are 2 T cell receptor beta chains sequenced from a single sample in a study of vaccination and CD4 T cells after COVID-19. Treatment denoted: approximately nine-day PBMC culture with coronavirus spike peptide pools or control peptides (ViraFEST assay). Oncomine TCR Beta short-read sequencing was applied to DNA from cultured CD4+ T cells. MiXCR, applied by TCRdb to the PCR reads, yields one record per CDR3 protein. The sample contains under 25,000 distinct CDR3 sequences, about 53% of which appear only once. Their antigens are not known. Sequenced material: CD4+ T cells from blood, cultured in vitro. The source is a human donor who had recovered from COVID-19.

The rearrangement links TRBV11-2 to TRBJ2-5; D unclear. CDR3 length: 11 residues. Trimming removed 4 bases at V and 3 bases at J, with 3 bases between. Germline-derived CDR1 and CDR2 are SGHAT and FQNNGV. The CDR3 here is CASSSEETQYF. The CDR3 nucleotides read TGTGCCAGCAGCTCGGAAGAGACCCAGTACTTC.

About this clonotype: One end of the junction does not line up with germline, which may come from a read error. The chain combines TRBV5-6 with TRBJ1-2, with D hard to call. The CDR3 loop spans 14 amino acids. CDR1 is SGHDT and CDR2 is YYEEEE in the germline V gene. The CDR3 spells CAGSFPNRNYGYTF. The CDR3, as DNA: TGTGCCGGCAGCTTCCCGAACCGTAACTATGGCTACACCTTC.